One sample yielded the 22 T cell receptor beta chains listed below, sequenced in a study of CD8 T cells in ankylosing spondylitis. From the 5' RACE reads, TCRdb called clonotypes with MiXCR, one entry per CDR3 protein. Here the sample spans some 300,000 distinct CDR3 sequences, around 21% being singletons. Specimen: blood, either unsorted or a sorted T cell fraction (not recorded which). The receptors derive from a female donor with ankylosing spondylitis or in good health (not recorded which).

The chain couples TRBV4-3 to TRBJ2-7; 8 positions match TRBD1. Trimming removed 8 bases from V and 5 bases from J; junction bases left unmatched: 11. Germline-derived CDR1 and CDR2 are LGHNA and YSLEER. The CDR3 consists of 14 residues. In DNA, the CDR3 is TGCGCCAGCCGGAGTCATCAGGGGGCCGACGAGCAGTACTTC. Amino acid sequence: CASRSHQGADEQYF.

V and J are TRBV5-4 and TRBJ2-1, with TRBD2 identical over 7 bases. The V segment lost 5 bases and the J segment 6 bases; nucleotides outside the gene matches: 14. Germline values: CDR1 SGHNT, CDR2 YYREEE (reference sequence). The length of the CDR3 is 16 residues. The CDR3 DNA follows: TGTGCCAGCAGGGGCGTGGCGAGCGGGAAAAGCAATGAGCAGTTCTTC. Protein product: CASRGVASGKSNEQFF.

On this clonotype itself: Mismatch with germline at one junction end may stem from a read error. The gene calls are TRBV20-1 and TRBJ2-1; TRBD2 aligns across 10 bases. The CDR3 spans 11 residues. Per germline, CDR1 DFQATT and CDR2 SNEGSKA (reference sequence). For the CDR3, the DNA is TGCAGTGCCAGCGGGAGGGCCTCACAGATCTTC. It yields the protein CSASGRASQIF.

V is TRBV12-3 or TRBV12-4 and J is TRBJ2-7; weak D call: TRBD1 (5 bases). V was clipped by 7 bases and J by 3 bases, with 13 bases between them. CDR3 length equals 13 residues. CDR3 sequence (DNA): TGTGCCAGCACCAACCGACAGTTCTACGAGCAGTACTTC. Translation gives CASTNRQFYEQYF.

The genes are TRBV27 and TRBJ2-4, with D possibly matching TRBD1 (6 bases). Germline V gene lookup returns CDR1 MNHEY and CDR2 SMNVEV (reference sequence). Trimming left V 3 bases short and J 3 bases short, with 12 bases between. This CDR3 is built from 15 residues. CDR3 region: CASSLTGGVKNIQYF. CDR3 DNA sequence: TGTGCCAGCAGTTTGACAGGCGGTGTCAAAAACATTCAGTACTTC.

This clonotype was observed a handful of times. The chain employs TRBV9 and TRBJ2-1; 12 bases line up with TRBD2. The V gene's germline CDR1 is SGDLS and CDR2 YYNGEE. V lost 0 bases, J lost 10 bases, and 5 bases stayed unmatched. This CDR3 has 15 amino acids. This CDR3 is CASSVATSGRGEQFF. DNA for the CDR3: TGTGCCAGCAGCGTAGCGACTAGCGGGAGAGGAGAGCAGTTCTTC.

In this sample, this clonotype turned up a few times. V and J are TRBV27 and TRBJ1-1; D is unclear. V lost 5 bases to trimming and J lost 9 bases, with 16 bases between them. The CDR3 has 13 amino acids. The germline gives CDR1 MNHEY, CDR2 SMNVEV (reference sequence). CDR3 loop: CASSPRIGGQAFF. In DNA, the CDR3 is TGTGCCAGCAGTCCCCGAATAGGCGGACAAGCTTTCTTT.

This clonotype was recorded a few times. The chain joins TRBV10-1 to TRBJ1-5, with D tentatively TRBD1 (5 bases). Trimming removed 8 bases from V and 0 bases from J, with 26 bases in between. The CDR3 spans 19 residues. Germline CDR1 is WNHNN and CDR2 is SYGVQD (reference sequence). This CDR3 is CASPEAVDPRTTSNQPQHF. CDR3 sequence (DNA): TGCGCCAGCCCCGAAGCAGTGGATCCCAGGACAACTAGCAATCAGCCCCAGCATTTT.

In its sample, this clonotype was seen a few times. This sequence joins TRBV2 and TRBJ2-1, with D perhaps TRBD1 or TRBD2 (5 bases each). The V gene lost 8 bases and the J gene lost 8 bases, with 19 bases spanning the gap. CDR3 length: 14 amino acids. Per the germline V gene, CDR1 is SNHLY and CDR2 is FYNNEI. The CDR3 DNA follows: TGTGCCAGCGGGACGGTAGCGCCTCCATATGAGCAGTTCTTC. Translated, it gives CASGTVAPPYEQFF.

The chain uses TRBV25-1 and TRBJ2-3; TRBD2 matches 8 bases. Germline V gene lookup returns CDR1 MGHDK and CDR2 SYGVNS. Trimming at V came to 1 base and at J to 5 bases, leaving 11 bases not matched to a gene. The CDR3 sequence is 17 residues long. The DNA for the CDR3 is TGTGCCAGCAGTGAATCAAGAGCGGGGGCCGACCTAGATACGCAGTATTTT. Protein: CASSESRAGADLDTQYF.

In this sample, this clonotype turned up many times. The chain couples TRBV29-1 to TRBJ2-1, with 7 bases lining up with TRBD1. CDR3 length: 14 residues. Germline V CDR1 and CDR2: SQVTM, ANQGSEA. V was clipped by 4 bases and J by 12 bases; unmatched bases: 15. The CDR3 DNA reads TGCAGCGTTGTTGAGGGACAGAGAAATTCGGCGCAGTTCTTC. Encoded protein: CSVVEGQRNSAQFF.

This clonotype was found many times. V and J are TRBV29-1 and TRBJ2-1; perhaps TRBD1 as D (5 bases). Germline assignment: CDR1 SQVTM and CDR2 ANQGSEA. This CDR3 comprises 12 residues. The ends were cut back, 3 bases at V and 13 bases at J, with 16 bases in the middle. The DNA for the CDR3 is TGCAGCGTTGAGATGCTATCCACAGGCCAGTTCTTC. This encodes CSVEMLSTGQFF.

This clonotype was recorded many times. The chain has TRBV29-1 and TRBJ2-7; 7 bases line up with TRBD2. Germline V lookup: CDR1 SQVTM, CDR2 ANQGSEA. The CDR3 consists of 11 residues. Unmatched junction bases numbered 2, after V lost 4 bases and J lost 5 bases. The CDR3 sequence: CSVVAGDEQYF. The CDR3 region has the DNA TGCAGCGTTGTGGCGGGGGACGAGCAGTACTTC.

This clonotype turned up a few times. The chain recombines TRBV4-2 with TRBJ1-1, with D maybe TRBD1 (5 bases). V was shortened by 4 bases and J by 3 bases, with 15 bases between the two germline ends. Germline V CDR1 and CDR2: LGHNA, YNFKEQ. This CDR3 comprises 15 residues. In nucleotides, the CDR3 is TGTGCCAGCAGCCCAGACGACAGAATGGACACTGAAGCTTTCTTT. This gives the protein CASSPDDRMDTEAFF.

This clonotype has only a few counts. The chain combines TRBV27 with TRBJ2-7; a weak D match, TRBD1 (6 bases). CDR3 length equals 14 residues. V was pared by 5 bases and J by 5 bases, with 16 bases between. Germline V gene data show CDR1 as MNHEY and CDR2 as SMNVEV (reference sequence). The CDR3 nucleotides read TGTGCCAGCAGTCCGGGACACAGATTCCACGAGCAGTACTTC. Protein sequence: CASSPGHRFHEQYF.

J is TRBJ2-7 and V is TRBV28; 7 bases line up with TRBD2. The ends lost 4 bases at V and 3 bases at J; junction bases unmatched: 12. Germline values: CDR1 MDHEN, CDR2 SYDVKM. CDR3 length: 16 amino acids. The CDR3 is CASSSGGWDRVYEQYF. CDR3 DNA: TGTGCCAGCAGTTCCGGGGGGTGGGACCGGGTCTACGAGCAGTACTTC.

The rearrangement links TRBV7-2 to TRBJ2-2; D is uncertain. The germline V and J ends were trimmed by 2 bases and 6 bases, with 7 bases remaining between them. The CDR3 runs 13 residues. The germline CDR1 and CDR2 sequences are SGHTA and FQGNSA. DNA for the CDR3: TGTGCCAGCAGCTTAAGCCTGGCCGGGGAGCTGTTTTTT. It encodes CASSLSLAGELFF.

The rearrangement uses TRBV6-6 and TRBJ2-7; D might be TRBD2 (6 bases). V lost 3 bases and J lost 5, with 11 bases in between. This CDR3 has 13 residues. Per the germline V gene, CDR1 is MNHNY and CDR2 is SVGAGI (reference sequence). As DNA, the CDR3 is TGTGCCAGCAGTTATTACCGGGAGAACGAGCAGTACTTC. The encoded protein is CASSYYRENEQYF.

V usage is TRBV4-3 and J usage is TRBJ2-1, with D hard to call. The CDR3 has 15 residues. CDR1 LGHNA and CDR2 YSLEER come from the germline V gene. Trimming stripped 5 bases from V and 7 bases from J, with 18 bases between. The CDR3 coding sequence is TGCGCCAGCAGCGAACTCCAAGGTGGAAGTAATGAGCAGTTCTTC. It is translated as CASSELQGGSNEQFF.

The chain links TRBV6-1 to TRBJ2-2, with a possible D match to TRBD2 (6 bases). Trimming shortened V by 5 bases and J by 7 bases, and 14 bases separated the two germline ends. CDR1 and CDR2 (germline): MNHNS, SASEGT. This CDR3 spans 14 amino acids. The CDR3 DNA sequence: TGTGCCAGCAGTCCTAGGAGGGCCAGCGGGGAGCTGTTTTTT. Protein product: CASSPRRASGELFF.

This clonotype was seen a handful of times. This chain links TRBV20-1 with TRBJ1-2, with D perhaps matching TRBD1 (5 bases). Germline CDR1 is DFQATT and CDR2 is SNEGSKA (reference sequence). CDR3 length: 12 amino acids. The ends were cut back, 4 bases at V and 6 bases at J, with 12 bases in the middle. The CDR3 here is CSAIKRGDGYTF. CDR3 sequence (DNA): TGCAGTGCTATAAAAAGAGGGGATGGCTACACCTTC.

There are many counts of this clonotype. The V call is TRBV6-5, the J call TRBJ2-1; 9 nucleotides align to TRBD2. The V gene's germline CDR1 is MNHEY and CDR2 SVGAGI. The junction had 7 bases not matched to a gene; V was cut back by 0 bases and J by 4 bases. The CDR3 is 17 amino acids. CDR3 bases: TGTGCCAGCAGTTACTCGAGGGCGCGGGAGGGTTACAATGAGCAGTTCTTC. As protein: CASSYSRAREGYNEQFF.